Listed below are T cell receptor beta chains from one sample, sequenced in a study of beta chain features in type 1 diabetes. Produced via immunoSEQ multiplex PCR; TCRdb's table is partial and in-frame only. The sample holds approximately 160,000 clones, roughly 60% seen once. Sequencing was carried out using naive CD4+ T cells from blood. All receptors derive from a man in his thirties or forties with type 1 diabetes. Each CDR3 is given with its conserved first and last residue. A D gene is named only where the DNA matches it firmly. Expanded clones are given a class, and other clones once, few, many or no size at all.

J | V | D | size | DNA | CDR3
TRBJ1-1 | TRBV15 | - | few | TGTGCCACCACAGATAGGAACACTGAAGCTTTCTTT | CATTDRNTEAFF
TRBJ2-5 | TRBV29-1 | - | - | TGCAGCGTTGGCAGGGCAGGAGAGACCCAGTACTTC | CSVGRAGETQYF
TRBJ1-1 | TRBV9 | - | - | TGTGCCAGCAGCGTTAAATCGACAGGCCACAGCTACACTGAAGCTTTCTTT | CASSVKSTGHSYTEAFF
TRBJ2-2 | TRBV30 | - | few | TGTGCCTGGAGTCGGCTCCCCAACACCGGGGAGCTGTTTTTT | CAWSRLPNTGELFF
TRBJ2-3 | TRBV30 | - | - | TGTGCCTGGAGTGTACTTGAGACAGATACGCAGTATTTT | CAWSVLETDTQYF
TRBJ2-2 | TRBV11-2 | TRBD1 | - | TGTGCCAGCAGCTTGGACAGGGTCAACGGGGAGCTGTTTTTT | CASSLDRVNGELFF
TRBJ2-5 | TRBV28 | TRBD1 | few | TGTGCCAGCAGTATCCCCGGACAGGGCCTGTACTTC | CASSIPGQGLYF
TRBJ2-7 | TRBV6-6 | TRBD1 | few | TGTGCCAGCACCCTAAGGGGGCTAGGCTACGAGCAGTACTTC | CASTLRGLGYEQYF
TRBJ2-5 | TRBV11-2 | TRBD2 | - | TGTGCCAGCAGCCTGGGACTAGCAGGCGAGACCCAGTACTTC | CASSLGLAGETQYF
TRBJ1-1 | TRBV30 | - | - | TGTGCCTGGAGTGTAGCGGGGGTACACACTGAAGCTTTCTTT | CAWSVAGVHTEAFF
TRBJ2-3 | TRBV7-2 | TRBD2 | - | TGTGCCAGCAGCTCGCCGGGACTAGCGGGGGCAGATACGCAGTATTTT | CASSSPGLAGADTQYF
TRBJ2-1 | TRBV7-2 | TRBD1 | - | TGTGCCAGCAGCTTCACAGGGGGAGGAAGCAATGAGCAGTTCTTC | CASSFTGGGSNEQFF
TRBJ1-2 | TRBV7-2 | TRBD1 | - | TGTGCCAGCAGCTTAGACAGGGGCCATGGCTACACCTTC | CASSLDRGHGYTF
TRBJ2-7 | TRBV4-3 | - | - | TGCGCCAGCAGCCTGTCTGGGACGTCCTACGAGCAGTACTTC | CASSLSGTSYEQYF
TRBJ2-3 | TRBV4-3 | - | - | TGCGCCAGCAGCCTCCGGCTAGCTCCTGGTGGCACAGATACGCAGTATTTT | CASSLRLAPGGTDTQYF
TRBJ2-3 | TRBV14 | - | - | TGTGCCAGCAGCCAAGATCCCACAGATACGCAGTATTTT | CASSQDPTDTQYF
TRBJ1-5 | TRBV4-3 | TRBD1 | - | TGCGCCAGCAGCCCCGACAGGGGACAGCCCCAGCATTTT | CASSPDRGQPQHF
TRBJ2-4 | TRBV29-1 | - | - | TGCAGCGTTGGTGAAACAGGGTCGGACATTCAGTACTTC | CSVGETGSDIQYF
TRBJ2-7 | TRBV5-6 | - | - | TGTGCCAGCAGCTTGGCCTCGCCCTACGAGCAGTACTTC | CASSLASPYEQYF
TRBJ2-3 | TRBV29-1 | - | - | TGCAGCGTTACGGACATAGCCACAGATACGCAGTATTTT | CSVTDIATDTQYF
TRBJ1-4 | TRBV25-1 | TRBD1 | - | TGTGCCAGCAGCCCGGGACAGGGGAATGAAAAACTGTTTTTT | CASSPGQGNEKLFF
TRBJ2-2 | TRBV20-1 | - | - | TGCAGTGCTAGGGGCACCGGGGAGCTGTTTTTT | CSARGTGELFF
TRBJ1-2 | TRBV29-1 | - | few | TGCAGCGTTGACGGGTACTATGGCTACACCTTC | CSVDGYYGYTF
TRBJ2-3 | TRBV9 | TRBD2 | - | TGTGCCAGCAGCGTTGGGACTAGCATGACAGATACGCAGTATTTT | CASSVGTSMTDTQYF
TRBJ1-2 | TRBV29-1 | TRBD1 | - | TGCAGCGTTGAAGCTGGACAGGGGAACTATGGCTACACCTTC | CSVEAGQGNYGYTF
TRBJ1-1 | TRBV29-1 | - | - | TGCAGCGTTAGAGGTGGGATCACTGAAGCTTTCTTT | CSVRGGITEAFF
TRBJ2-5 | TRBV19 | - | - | TGTGCCAGTAGTATAAGACGGATCCCGTACCAAGAGACCCAGTACTTC | CASSIRRIPYQETQYF
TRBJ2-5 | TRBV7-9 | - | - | TGTGCCAGCAGCCTCAGGGGAGGAGAGACCCAGTACTTC | CASSLRGGETQYF
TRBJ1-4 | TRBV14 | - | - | TGTGCCAGCAGCCAAGCGTATGAAAAACTGTTTTTT | CASSQAYEKLFF
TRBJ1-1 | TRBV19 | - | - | TGTGCCAGTAGTACCCAACAGGCGCAGAACACTGAAGCTTTCTTT | CASSTQQAQNTEAFF
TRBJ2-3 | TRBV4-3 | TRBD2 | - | TGCGCCAGCAGCCAAGATCGGCGACGGGGGGGCCTGGATACGCAGTATTTT | CASSQDRRRGGLDTQYF
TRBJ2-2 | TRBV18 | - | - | TGTGCCAGCTCACCACCTAGCCAGGGGAACACCGGGGAGCTGTTTTTT | CASSPPSQGNTGELFF
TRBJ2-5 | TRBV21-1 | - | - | TGTGCCAGCAGCAGAGGTAGCGGGGGGTCAGAGACCCAGTACTTC | CASSRGSGGSETQYF
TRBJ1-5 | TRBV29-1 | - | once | TGCAGCGTTAAGTTACAGGGTGATCAGCCCCAGCATTTT | CSVKLQGDQPQHF
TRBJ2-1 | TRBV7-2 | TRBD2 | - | TGTGCCTCCTATGGGAGGGAAAATGAGCAGTTCTTC | CASYGRENEQFF
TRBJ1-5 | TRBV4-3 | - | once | TGCGCCAGCAGCCAAGACCTGGGGGATCAGCCCCAGCATTTT | CASSQDLGDQPQHF
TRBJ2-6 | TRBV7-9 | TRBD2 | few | TGTGCCAGAAGCGGGGGTCCATCCGGGGCCAACGTCCTGACTTTC | CARSGGPSGANVLTF
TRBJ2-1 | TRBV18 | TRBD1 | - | TGTGCCAGCTCATTCCCCGGGACAGGGGGCAATGAGCAGTTCTTC | CASSFPGTGGNEQFF
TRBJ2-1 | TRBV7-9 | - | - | TGTGCCAGCAGCTTTCGGCCGATACCGAGCTCCTACAATGAGCAGTTCTTC | CASSFRPIPSSYNEQFF
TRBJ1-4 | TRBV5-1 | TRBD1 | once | TGCGCCAGCAGCTTGGAACAGGGGGTTGAAAAACTGTTTTTT | CASSLEQGVEKLFF
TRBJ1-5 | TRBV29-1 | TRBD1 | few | TGCAGCGTATCCGGGACAGGGGGCGCGTTAAGCAATCAGCCCCAGCATTTT | CSVSGTGGALSNQPQHF
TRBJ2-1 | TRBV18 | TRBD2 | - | TGTGCCAGCTCACCCCTTGGCCCCCAATCAACTAGCGGGGGGCGGAATGAGCAGTTCTTC | CASSPLGPQSTSGGRNEQFF
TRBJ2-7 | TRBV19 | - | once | TGTGCCAGTAGGTCCAGGAGCTCCTACGAGCAGTACTTC | CASRSRSSYEQYF
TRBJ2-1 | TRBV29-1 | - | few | TGCAGCGTCCTAGGGGGATTTAACAATGAGCAGTTCTTC | CSVLGGFNNEQFF
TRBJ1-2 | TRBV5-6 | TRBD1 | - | TGTGCCAGCAGCCGTCCGGGACAGTGGGATAACTATGGCTACACCTTC | CASSRPGQWDNYGYTF
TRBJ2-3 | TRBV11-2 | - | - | TGTGCCAGCAGCTGGACGGTCAGCACAGATACGCAGTATTTT | CASSWTVSTDTQYF
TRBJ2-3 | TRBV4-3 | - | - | TGCGCCAGCAGCCAAGCTAACCGGAGGCAGGTCCCCACAGATACGCAGTATTTT | CASSQANRRQVPTDTQYF
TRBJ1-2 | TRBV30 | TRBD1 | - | TGTGCCTGGAGTGCCGACAGGGGGCTAGGAGGCTACACCTTC | CAWSADRGLGGYTF
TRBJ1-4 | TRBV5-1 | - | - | TGCGCCAGCAGCTTGGACAGCCGTAATGAAAAACTGTTTTTT | CASSLDSRNEKLFF
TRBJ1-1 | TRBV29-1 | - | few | TGCAGCGTTTTCTCAGTGAACACTGAAGCTTTCTTT | CSVFSVNTEAFF
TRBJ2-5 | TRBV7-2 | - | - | TGTGCCAGCAGCTTCATAGGGGGAGAGACCCAGTACTTC | CASSFIGGETQYF
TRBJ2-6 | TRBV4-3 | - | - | TGCGCCAGCAGCCACGCCACAGGGTCCGGGGCCAACGTCCTGACTTTC | CASSHATGSGANVLTF